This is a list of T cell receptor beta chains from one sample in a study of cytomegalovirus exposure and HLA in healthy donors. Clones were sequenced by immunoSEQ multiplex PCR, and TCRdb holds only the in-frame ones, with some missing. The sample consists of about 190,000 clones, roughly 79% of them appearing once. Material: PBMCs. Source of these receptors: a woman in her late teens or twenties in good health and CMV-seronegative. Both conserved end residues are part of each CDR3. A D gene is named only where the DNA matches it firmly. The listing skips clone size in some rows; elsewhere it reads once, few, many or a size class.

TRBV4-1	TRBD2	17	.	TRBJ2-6	TGCGCCAGCAGCCATAAGGGACTAGTAGCTGGGGCCAACGTCCTGACTTTC	CASSHKGLVAGANVLTF
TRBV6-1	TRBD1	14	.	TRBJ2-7	TGTGCCAGCAGTACCGGGACAGCAAACTACGAGCAGTACTTC	CASSTGTANYEQYF
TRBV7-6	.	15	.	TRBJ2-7	TGTGCCAGCAGCATAGGGGGGGTCTTACCCTACGAGCAGTACTTC	CASSIGGVLPYEQYF
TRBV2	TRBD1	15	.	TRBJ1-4	TGTGCCAGCACTCTCGTTCAGGGGGCAAATGAAAAACTGTTTTTT	CASTLVQGANEKLFF
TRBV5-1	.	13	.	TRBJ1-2	TGCGCCAGCAGCTTGGGACAGTTCGATGGCTACACCTTC	CASSLGQFDGYTF
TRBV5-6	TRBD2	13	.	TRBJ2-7	TGTGCCAGCAGCCATCGGACTAGCTACGAGCAGTACTTC	CASSHRTSYEQYF
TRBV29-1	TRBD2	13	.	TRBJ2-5	TGCAGGTTGACCGGGAGGGCCGATGAGACCCAGTACTTC	CRLTGRADETQYF
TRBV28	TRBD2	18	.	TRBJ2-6	TGTGCCAGCAGTCCACTCTTCTCGGGAGGAACTGGGGCCAACGTCCTGACTTTC	CASSPLFSGGTGANVLTF
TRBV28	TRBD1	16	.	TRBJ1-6	TGTGCCAGCAGTTTTATGACAGGGTGGGCGAATTCACCCCTCCACTTT	CASSFMTGWANSPLHF
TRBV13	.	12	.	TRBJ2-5	TGTGCCAGCAGCAACAGACAAGAGACCCAGTACTTC	CASSNRQETQYF
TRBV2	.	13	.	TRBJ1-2	TGTGCCAGCAGCCAGGACGGGGGCTATGGCTACACCTTC	CASSQDGGYGYTF
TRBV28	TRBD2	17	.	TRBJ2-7	TGTGCCAGCAGTGGAGGGGCGAAAGCGGGAACACCCTACGAGCAGTACTTC	CASSGGAKAGTPYEQYF
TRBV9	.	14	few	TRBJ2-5	TGTGCCAGCAGCGTGGGGGCGTTGGGAGAGACCCAGTACTTC	CASSVGALGETQYF
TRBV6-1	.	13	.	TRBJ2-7	TGTGCCAGCAGTGAAGCCGGGTTCCACGAGCAGTACTTC	CASSEAGFHEQYF
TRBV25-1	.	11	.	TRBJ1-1	TGTGCCAGTAAGGGGGGGACTGAAGCTTTCTTT	CASKGGTEAFF
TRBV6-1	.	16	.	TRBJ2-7	TGTGCCAGCAGTGAACCTGGCAGGGAAATCTCCTACGAGCAGTACTTC	CASSEPGREISYEQYF
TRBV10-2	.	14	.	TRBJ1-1	TGCGCCAGCAGTGACCCCGCAGGGGAACCTGAAGCTTTCTTT	CASSDPAGEPEAFF
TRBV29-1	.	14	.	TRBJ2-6	TGCAGCGTTGATGAGGCGTCTGGGGCCAACGTCCTGACTTTC	CSVDEASGANVLTF
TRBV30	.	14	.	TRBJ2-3	TGTGCCGGCCTAATAGAGAGGTTCACAGATACGCAGTATTTT	CAGLIERFTDTQYF
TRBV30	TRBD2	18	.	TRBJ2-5	TGTGCCTGGAGCCTCGGGACTAGCGGGAGAGGGGGTCAAGAGACCCAGTACTTC	CAWSLGTSGRGGQETQYF
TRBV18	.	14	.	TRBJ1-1	TGTGCCAGCTCACGGGAGGGAACGAACACTGAAGCTTTCTTT	CASSREGTNTEAFF
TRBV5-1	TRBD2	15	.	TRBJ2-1	TGCGCCAGCAGCTTCGGGACTAGCGGGATTAATGAGCAGTTCTTC	CASSFGTSGINEQFF
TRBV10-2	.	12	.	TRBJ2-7	TGCGCCACCGGGACTGTTACCTACGAGCAGTACTTC	CATGTVTYEQYF
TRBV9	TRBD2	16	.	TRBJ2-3	TGTGCCAGCAGCGTAGCAGCGGGAGGAGAAACAGATACGCAGTATTTT	CASSVAAGGETDTQYF
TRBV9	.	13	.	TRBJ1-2	TGTGCCAGCAGCGTAGTCGGTCATGGTGGCTACACCTTC	CASSVVGHGGYTF
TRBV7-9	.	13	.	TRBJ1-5	TGTTCCAGCAGCTTATTCGGGGATCAGCCCCAGCATTTT	CSSSLFGDQPQHF
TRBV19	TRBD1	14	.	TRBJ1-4	TGTGCCAGTAGTATTACAGGGGTTCCTGAAAAACTGTTTTTT	CASSITGVPEKLFF
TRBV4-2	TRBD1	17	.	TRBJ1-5	TGTGCCAGCAGCCAGGGGTTTGGGACAGGGGAACATCAGCCCCAGCATTTT	CASSQGFGTGEHQPQHF
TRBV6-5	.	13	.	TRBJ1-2	TGTGCCAGCAGTGGGACTTTAGGCTATGGCTACACCTTC	CASSGTLGYGYTF
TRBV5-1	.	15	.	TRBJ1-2	TGCGCCAGCAGCTTGGTCGGGGAAGTGAGCTATGGCTACACCTTC	CASSLVGEVSYGYTF
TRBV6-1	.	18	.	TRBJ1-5	TGTGCCAGCAGTGGGACCGGGCCAAATAACGGGGGCAATCAGCCCCAGCATTTT	CASSGTGPNNGGNQPQHF
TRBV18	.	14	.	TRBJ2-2	TGTGCCAGCTCACCAGCACAAAACACCGGGGAGCTGTTTTTT	CASSPAQNTGELFF
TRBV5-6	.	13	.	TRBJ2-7	TGTGCCAGCAGTCTCGAGGGCTCCTACGAGCAGTACTTC	CASSLEGSYEQYF
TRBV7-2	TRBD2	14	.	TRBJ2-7	TGTGCCAGCAGCCCCTCTAGCGGGAGTTACGAGCAGTACTTC	CASSPSSGSYEQYF
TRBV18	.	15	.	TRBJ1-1	TGTGCCAGCTCACCTTCCGGGGTGGAGTTTACTGAAGCTTTCTTT	CASSPSGVEFTEAFF
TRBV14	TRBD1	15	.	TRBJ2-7	TGTGCCAGCAGCTGGGATGACAGGGGCCCATACGAGCAGTACTTC	CASSWDDRGPYEQYF
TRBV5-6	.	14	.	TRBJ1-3	TGTGCCAGCAGCCGAGACAGCTGGGGAAACACCATATATTTT	CASSRDSWGNTIYF
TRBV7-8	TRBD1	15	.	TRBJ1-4	TGTGCCAGCAGCTTTGGACAGGGGACTAATGAAAAACTGTTTTTT	CASSFGQGTNEKLFF
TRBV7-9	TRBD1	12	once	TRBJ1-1	TGTGCCAGCAGCTTAGTCTCAGGGGGTGCTTTCTTT	CASSLVSGGAFF
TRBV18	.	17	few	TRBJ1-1	TGTGCCAGCTCACCACCTGACAGTTCCCAAGGTAACACTGAAGCTTTCTTT	CASSPPDSSQGNTEAFF
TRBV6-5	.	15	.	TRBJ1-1	TGTGCCAGCAGTTACTCATCGGGGATGAACACTGAAGCTTTCTTT	CASSYSSGMNTEAFF
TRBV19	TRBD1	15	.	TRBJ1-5	TGTGCCAGCGGGACAGCTAGACGGGGCAATCAGCCCCAGCATTTT	CASGTARRGNQPQHF
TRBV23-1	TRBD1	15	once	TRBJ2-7	TGCGCCAGCAGTCTTCCGGGACAGCGATCCTACGAGCAGTACTTC	CASSLPGQRSYEQYF
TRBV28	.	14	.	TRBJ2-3	TGTGCCAGCAGTCCCCACAGGGGCACAGATACGCAGTATTTT	CASSPHRGTDTQYF
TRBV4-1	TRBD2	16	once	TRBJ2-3	TGCGCCAGCAGCCAAGAGGGCCTAGCGGGTACGAATACGCAGTATTTT	CASSQEGLAGTNTQYF